Listed here are 6 T cell receptor beta chains from one sample, sequenced in a study of T cell responses to AZD1222 COVID-19 vaccine (dated by TCRdb to about 2021). The library was built by means of the immunoSEQ multiplex PCR assay. What TCRdb holds here is the immuneACCESS table cut down to in-frame rearrangements. Part of the clones is not present; checked against another copy, under half of the missing clones reflect an unresolved V gene, and the others are unexplained. In all, the sample holds just over 80,000 clones, and 90% of those were seen once. The ten biggest clones cover around 6% of the sample. The time point label corresponds to: baseline before first vaccination. Sample: peripheral blood, taken on day 0 of AZD1222 vaccination. The receptors were gathered from an adult in good health.

This clone turned up a few times. The rearrangement uses TRBV18 and TRBJ2-7; D remains ambiguous. V was pared by 3 bases and J by 3 bases, with 15 bases between. Germline CDR1 is KGHSH and CDR2 is LQKENI. The CDR3 is 15 residues long. As DNA, the CDR3 is TGTGCCAGCTCACCTCAGGCCAAGGCGGACTACGAGCAGTACTTC. It encodes CASSPQAKADYEQYF. Combining the CDR3 with reference TRBV18 and TRBJ2-7 gives the whole variable domain NAGVMQNPRHLVRRRGQEARLRCSPMKGHSHVYWYRQLPEEGLKFMVYLQKENIIDESGMPKERFSAEFPKEGPSILRIQQVVRGDSAAYFCASSPQAKADYEQYFGPGTRLTVT.

This clone was seen a single time. The CDR3 sequence is CASSSQPTGELFF. As DNA, the CDR3 is TGTGCCAGCAGTTCTCAGCCGACCGGGGAGCTGTTTTTT. V gene TRBV27 combines with J gene TRBJ2-2; D is ambiguous. The CDR3 sequence is 13 residues long. Germline V gives CDR1 MNHEY, CDR2 SMNVEV (reference sequence). The germline V and J ends were trimmed by 4 bases and 5 bases, with 8 bases remaining between them.

The chain has TRBV9 and TRBJ1-6; the D gene is possibly TRBD1 (5 bases). The V gene lost 4 bases and the J gene lost 7 bases, with 15 bases spanning the gap. Germline CDR1 SGDLS, CDR2 YYNGEE. The CDR3 totals 15 residues. CDR3 amino acids: CASSPTQGQNSPLHF. DNA for the CDR3: TGTGCCAGCAGCCCCACGCAGGGTCAAAATTCACCCCTCCACTTT.

The V gene is TRBV28, the J gene TRBJ1-5, with D maybe TRBD1 (6 bases). The germline gives CDR1 MDHEN, CDR2 SYDVKM. The CDR3 is made up of 17 amino acids. Trimming pared 6 bases from V and 1 base from J, leaving 19 bases between. CDR3 coding DNA: TGTGCCAGCAGCGTAGGGGGTTTACAGTACAGCAATCAGCCCCAGCATTTT. Translation gives CASSVGGLQYSNQPQHF.

V and J are TRBV6-6 and TRBJ1-2, with D tentatively TRBD1 (6 bases). CDR1 MNHNY and CDR2 SVGAGI come from the germline V gene (reference sequence). Between the trimmed V and J ends, which lost 5 bases and 6 bases, there was a span of 16 bases. The CDR3 has 14 amino acids. CDR3 amino acids: CASSHRSGGDGYTF. The DNA of the CDR3 is TGTGCCAGCAGTCACCGGAGCGGGGGCGATGGCTACACCTTC.

The rearrangement joins TRBV28 to TRBJ1-2; no reliable D call. Germline CDR1 MDHEN, CDR2 SYDVKM. The CDR3 extends over 13 amino acids. The germline V and J ends were trimmed by 2 bases and 2 bases, with 6 bases remaining between them. The CDR3 region is CASSLVLNYGYTF. DNA of the CDR3: TGTGCCAGCAGTTTAGTACTAAACTATGGCTACACCTTC.